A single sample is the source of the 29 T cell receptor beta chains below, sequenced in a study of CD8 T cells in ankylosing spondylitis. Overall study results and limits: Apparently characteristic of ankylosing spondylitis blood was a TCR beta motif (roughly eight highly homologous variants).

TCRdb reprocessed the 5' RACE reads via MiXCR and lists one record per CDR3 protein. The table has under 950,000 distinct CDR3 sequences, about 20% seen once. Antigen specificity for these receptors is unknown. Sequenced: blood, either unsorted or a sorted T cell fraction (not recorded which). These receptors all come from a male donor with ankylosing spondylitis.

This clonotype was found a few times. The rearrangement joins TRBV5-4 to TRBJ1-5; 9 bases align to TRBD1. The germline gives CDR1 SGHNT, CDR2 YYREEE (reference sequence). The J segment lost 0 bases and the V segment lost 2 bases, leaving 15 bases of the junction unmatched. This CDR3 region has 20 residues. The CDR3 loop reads CASSFFGGTGRVDSNQPQHF. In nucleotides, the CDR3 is TGTGCCAGCAGCTTTTTCGGCGGGACAGGGAGAGTCGATAGCAATCAGCCCCAGCATTTT.

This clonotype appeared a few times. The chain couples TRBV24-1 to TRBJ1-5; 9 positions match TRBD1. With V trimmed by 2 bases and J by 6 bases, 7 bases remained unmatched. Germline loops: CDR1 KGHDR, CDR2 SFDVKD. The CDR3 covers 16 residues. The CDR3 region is CATSDSTGQGSQPQHF. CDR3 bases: TGTGCCACCAGTGATTCTACGGGACAGGGAAGTCAGCCCCAGCATTTT.

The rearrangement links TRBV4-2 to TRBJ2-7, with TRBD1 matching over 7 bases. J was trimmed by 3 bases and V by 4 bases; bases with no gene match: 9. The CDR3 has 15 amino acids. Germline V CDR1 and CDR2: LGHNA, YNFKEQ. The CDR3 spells CASSPRQGSYYEQYF. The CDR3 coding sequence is TGTGCCAGCAGCCCTAGACAGGGATCCTACTACGAGCAGTACTTC.

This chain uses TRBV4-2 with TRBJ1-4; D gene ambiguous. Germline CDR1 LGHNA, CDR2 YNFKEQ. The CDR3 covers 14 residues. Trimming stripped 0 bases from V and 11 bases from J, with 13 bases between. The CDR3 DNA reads TGTGCCAGCAGCCAAGATCAGGACGGGAGGAAACTGTTTTTT. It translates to CASSQDQDGRKLFF.

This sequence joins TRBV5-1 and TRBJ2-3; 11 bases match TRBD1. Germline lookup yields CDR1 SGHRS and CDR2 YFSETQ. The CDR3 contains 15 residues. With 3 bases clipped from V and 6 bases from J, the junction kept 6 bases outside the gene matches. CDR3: CASSSGQGVLDTQYF. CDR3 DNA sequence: TGCGCCAGCAGCTCGGGACAGGGGGTTTTGGATACGCAGTATTTT.

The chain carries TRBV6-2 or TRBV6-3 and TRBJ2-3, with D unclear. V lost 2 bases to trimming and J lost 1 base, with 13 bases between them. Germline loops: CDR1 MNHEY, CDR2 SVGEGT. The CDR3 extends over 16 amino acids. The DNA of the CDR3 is TGTGCCAGCAGTTACCCCAGCGTATGGGGCACAGATACGCAGTATTTT. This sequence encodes CASSYPSVWGTDTQYF.

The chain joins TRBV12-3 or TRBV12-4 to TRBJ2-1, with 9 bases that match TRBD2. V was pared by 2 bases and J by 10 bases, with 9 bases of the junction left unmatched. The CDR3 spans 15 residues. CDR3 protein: CASSLMGSGSGEQFF. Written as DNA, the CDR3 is TGTGCCAGCAGTTTAATGGGTAGCGGGAGTGGGGAGCAGTTCTTC.

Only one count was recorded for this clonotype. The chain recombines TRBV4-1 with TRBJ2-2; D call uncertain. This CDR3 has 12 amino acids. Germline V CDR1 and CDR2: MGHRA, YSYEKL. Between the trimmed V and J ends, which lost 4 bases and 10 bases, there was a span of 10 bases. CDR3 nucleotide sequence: TGCGCCAGCAGCCCCCTAGGTACGGAGCTGTTTTTT. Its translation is CASSPLGTELFF.

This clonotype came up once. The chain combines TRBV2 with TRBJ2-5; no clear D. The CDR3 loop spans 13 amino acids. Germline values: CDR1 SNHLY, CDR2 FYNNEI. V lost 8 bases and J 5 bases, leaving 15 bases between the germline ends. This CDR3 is CASSSPPRETQYF. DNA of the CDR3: TGTGCCAGCTCCTCCCCACCTCGTGAGACCCAGTACTTC. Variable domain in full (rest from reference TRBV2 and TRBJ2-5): EPEVTQTPSHQVTQMGQEVILRCVPISNHLYFYWYRQILGQKVEFLVSFYNNEISEKSEIFDDQFSVERPDGSNFTLKIRSTKLEDSAMYFCASSSPPRETQYFGPGTRLLVL.

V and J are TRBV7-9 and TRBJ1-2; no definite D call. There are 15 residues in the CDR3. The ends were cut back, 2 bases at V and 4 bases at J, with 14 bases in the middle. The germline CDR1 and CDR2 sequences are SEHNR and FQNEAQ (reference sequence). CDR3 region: CASSLQDTAAYGYTF. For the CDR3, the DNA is TGTGCCAGCAGCTTACAAGATACAGCAGCCTATGGCTACACCTTC. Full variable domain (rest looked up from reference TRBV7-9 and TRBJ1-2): DTGVSQNPRHKITKRGQNVTFRCDPISEHNRLYWYRQTLGQGPEFLTYFQNEAQLEKSRLLSDRFSAERPKGSFSTLEIQRTEQGDSAMYLCASSLQDTAAYGYTFGSGTRLTVV.

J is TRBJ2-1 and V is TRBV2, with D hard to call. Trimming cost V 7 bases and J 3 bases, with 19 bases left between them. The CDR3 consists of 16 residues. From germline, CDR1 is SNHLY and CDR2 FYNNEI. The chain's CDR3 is CASTQDGLRNYNEQFF. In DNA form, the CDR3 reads TGTGCCAGCACGCAGGACGGGCTAAGGAACTACAATGAGCAGTTCTTC. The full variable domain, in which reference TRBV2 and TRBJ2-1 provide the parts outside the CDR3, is EPEVTQTPSHQVTQMGQEVILRCVPISNHLYFYWYRQILGQKVEFLVSFYNNEISEKSEIFDDQFSVERPDGSNFTLKIRSTKLEDSAMYFCASTQDGLRNYNEQFFGPGTRLTVL.

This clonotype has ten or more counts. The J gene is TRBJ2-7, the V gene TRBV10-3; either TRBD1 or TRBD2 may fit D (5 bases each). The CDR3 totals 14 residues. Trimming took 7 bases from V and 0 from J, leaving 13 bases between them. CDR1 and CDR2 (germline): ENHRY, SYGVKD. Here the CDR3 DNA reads TGTGCCATCAAACTGGGACCGAACTCCTACGAGCAGTACTTC. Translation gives CAIKLGPNSYEQYF.

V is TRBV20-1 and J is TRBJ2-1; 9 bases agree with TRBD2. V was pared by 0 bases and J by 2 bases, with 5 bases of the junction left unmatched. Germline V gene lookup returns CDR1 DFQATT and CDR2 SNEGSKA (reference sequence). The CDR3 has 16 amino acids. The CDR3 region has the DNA TGCAGTGCTAGAGACCGACTAGCGGCTACCTACAATGAGCAGTTCTTC. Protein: CSARDRLAATYNEQFF.

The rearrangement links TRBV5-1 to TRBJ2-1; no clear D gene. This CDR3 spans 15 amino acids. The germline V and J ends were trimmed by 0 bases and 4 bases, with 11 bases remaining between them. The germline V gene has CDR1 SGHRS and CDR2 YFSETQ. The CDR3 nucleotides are TGCGCCAGCAGCTTGGGGTACAGCGATTACAATGAGCAGTTCTTC. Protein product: CASSLGYSDYNEQFF.

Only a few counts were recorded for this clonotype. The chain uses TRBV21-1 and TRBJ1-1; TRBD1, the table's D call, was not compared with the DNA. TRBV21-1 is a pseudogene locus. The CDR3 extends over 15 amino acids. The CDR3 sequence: CASSTPGHRNTEAFF. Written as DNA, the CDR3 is TGTGCCAGCAGCACTCCGGGACACAGGAACACTGAAGCTTTCTTT.

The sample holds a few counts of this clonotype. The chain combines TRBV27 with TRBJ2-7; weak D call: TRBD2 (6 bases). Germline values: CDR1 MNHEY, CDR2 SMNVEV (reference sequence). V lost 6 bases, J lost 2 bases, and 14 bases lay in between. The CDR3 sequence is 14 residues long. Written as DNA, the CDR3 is TGTGCCAGCAGCTTTATGGAGGGCCCCTACGAGCAGTACTTC. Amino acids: CASSFMEGPYEQYF.

The CDR3 protein is CASSQEGLPKNTYF. CDR3 nucleotides: TGTGCCAGCAGCCAGGAGGGGTTGCCCAAAAACACGTACTTC. The chain joins TRBV3-1 to TRBJ2-4, with D possibly TRBD2 on 6 matching bases. The CDR3 is 14 residues long. Germline lookup yields CDR1 LGHDT and CDR2 YNNKEL (reference sequence). V was cut by 3 bases and J by 15 bases, with 21 bases left in between.

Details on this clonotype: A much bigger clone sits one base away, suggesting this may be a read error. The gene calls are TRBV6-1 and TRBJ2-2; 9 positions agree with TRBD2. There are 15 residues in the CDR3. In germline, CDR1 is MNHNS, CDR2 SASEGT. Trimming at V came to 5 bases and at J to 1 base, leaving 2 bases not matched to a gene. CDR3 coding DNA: TGTGCCAGCAGTCGACTAGCGGTGAACACCGGGGAGCTGTTTTTT. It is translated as CASSRLAVNTGELFF.

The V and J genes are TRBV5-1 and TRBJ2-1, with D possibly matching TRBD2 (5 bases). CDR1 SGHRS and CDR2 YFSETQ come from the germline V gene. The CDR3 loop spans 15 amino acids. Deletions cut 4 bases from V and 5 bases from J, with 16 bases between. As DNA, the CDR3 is TGCGCCAGCAGCCCCTTTGCGGGCCTGAACAATGAGCAGTTCTTC. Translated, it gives CASSPFAGLNNEQFF.

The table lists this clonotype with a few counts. In nucleotides, the CDR3 is TGCAGCGCAAGAGGACAGTTCTTAAACAATGAGCAGTTCTTC. Its translation: CSARGQFLNNEQFF. This chain uses TRBV29-1 with TRBJ2-1; possible D gene TRBD1, 6 bases. V lost 7 bases, J lost 5 bases, and 18 bases lay in between. CDR1 is SQVTM, CDR2 ANQGSEA, per germline. This CDR3 comprises 14 residues.

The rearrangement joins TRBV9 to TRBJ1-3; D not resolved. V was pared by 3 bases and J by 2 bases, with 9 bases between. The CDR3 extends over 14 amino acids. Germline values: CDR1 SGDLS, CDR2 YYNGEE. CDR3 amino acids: CASSAGLTGNTIYF. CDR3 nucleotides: TGTGCCAGCAGCGCAGGACTGACTGGAAACACCATATATTTT.

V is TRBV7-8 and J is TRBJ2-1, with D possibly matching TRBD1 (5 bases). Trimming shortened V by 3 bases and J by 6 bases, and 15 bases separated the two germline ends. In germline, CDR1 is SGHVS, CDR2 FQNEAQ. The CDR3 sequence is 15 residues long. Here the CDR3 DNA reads TGTGCCAGCAGCTTTCAGGGTATGGAGAGCAATGAGCAGTTCTTC. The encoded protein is CASSFQGMESNEQFF.

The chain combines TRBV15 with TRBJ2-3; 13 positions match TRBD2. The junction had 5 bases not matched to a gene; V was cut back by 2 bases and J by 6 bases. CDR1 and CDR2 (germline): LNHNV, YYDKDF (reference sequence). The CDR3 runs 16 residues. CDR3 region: CATSRRLAGGWDTQYF. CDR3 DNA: TGTGCCACCAGCAGACGACTAGCGGGGGGATGGGATACGCAGTATTTT.

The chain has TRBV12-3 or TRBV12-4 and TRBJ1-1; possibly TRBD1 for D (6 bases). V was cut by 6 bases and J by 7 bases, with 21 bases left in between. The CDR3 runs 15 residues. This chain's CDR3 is CASSPGAGGAFEAFF. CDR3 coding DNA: TGTGCCAGCAGCCCCGGGGCGGGGGGCGCGTTTGAAGCTTTCTTT.

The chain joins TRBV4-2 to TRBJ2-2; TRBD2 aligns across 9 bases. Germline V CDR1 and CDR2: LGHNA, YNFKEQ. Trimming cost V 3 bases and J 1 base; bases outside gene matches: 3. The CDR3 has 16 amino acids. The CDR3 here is CASSQTAGGNTGELFF. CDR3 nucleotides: TGTGCCAGCAGCCAGACAGCGGGAGGGAACACCGGGGAGCTGTTTTTT.

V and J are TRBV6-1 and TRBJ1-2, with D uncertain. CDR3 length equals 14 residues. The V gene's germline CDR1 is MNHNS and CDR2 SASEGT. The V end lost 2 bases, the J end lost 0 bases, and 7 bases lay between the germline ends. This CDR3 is CASSERQANYGYTF. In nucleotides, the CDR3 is TGTGCCAGCAGTGAACGGCAGGCTAACTATGGCTACACCTTC.

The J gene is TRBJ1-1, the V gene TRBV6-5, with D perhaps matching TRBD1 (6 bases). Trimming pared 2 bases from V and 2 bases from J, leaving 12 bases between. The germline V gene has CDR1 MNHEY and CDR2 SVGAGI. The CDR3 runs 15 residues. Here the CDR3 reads CASSYRTAPNTEAFF. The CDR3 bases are TGTGCCAGCAGTTACCGGACAGCACCTAACACTGAAGCTTTCTTT.

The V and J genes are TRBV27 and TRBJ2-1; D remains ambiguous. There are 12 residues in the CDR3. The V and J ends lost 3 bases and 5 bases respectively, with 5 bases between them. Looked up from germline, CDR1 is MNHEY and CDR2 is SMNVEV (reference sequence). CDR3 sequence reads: CASSFPDNEQFF. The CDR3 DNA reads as TGTGCCAGCAGTTTCCCTGACAATGAGCAGTTCTTC.

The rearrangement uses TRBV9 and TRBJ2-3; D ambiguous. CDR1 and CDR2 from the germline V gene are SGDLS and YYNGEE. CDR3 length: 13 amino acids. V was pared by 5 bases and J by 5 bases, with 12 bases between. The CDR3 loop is CASRNTPGDTQYF. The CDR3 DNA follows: TGTGCCAGCAGAAATACTCCGGGAGATACGCAGTATTTT.